The 20 T cell receptor beta chains presented below share a single source sample, sequenced in a study of blood T cell repertoires in COVID-19. Sequencing was performed with immunoSEQ multiplex PCR; in TCRdb, only in-frame clones are kept and a portion is missing. The sample lists more than 110,000 clones; roughly 78% were seen once. What was sequenced was peripheral blood. These receptors originate from a man in his sixties with acute or convalescent COVID-19.

This clone was counted a few times. The chain combines TRBV27 with TRBJ1-6; the match to TRBD1 covers 7 bases. The CDR3 runs to 15 residues. The V segment lost 4 bases and the J segment 7 bases; nucleotides outside the gene matches: 7. Germline assignment: CDR1 MNHEY and CDR2 SMNVEV (reference sequence). The CDR3 sequence: CASSWSGQANSPLHF. The DNA of the CDR3 is TGTGCCAGCAGTTGGTCAGGACAGGCAAATTCACCCCTCCACTTT.

CDR3 DNA: TGTGCCAGCAGCCAAGATCGTCAGGGCCACACAACTAATGAAAAACTGTTTTTT. This encodes CASSQDRQGHTTNEKLFF. The V and J genes are TRBV4-2 and TRBJ1-4; D might be TRBD1 (5 bases). The V end lost 0 bases, the J end lost 0 bases, and 14 bases lay between the germline ends. CDR3 size: 18 residues. Germline V CDR1 and CDR2: LGHNA, YNFKEQ.

There are a few counts of this clone. The chain employs TRBV9 and TRBJ2-2, with 10 nucleotides matching TRBD2. V was pared by 3 bases and J by 4 bases, with 12 bases of the junction left unmatched. Germline CDR1 is SGDLS and CDR2 is YYNGEE. This CDR3 comprises 18 residues. This CDR3 reads CASSGSITGTSATGELFF. CDR3 sequence (DNA): TGTGCCAGCAGCGGCTCAATTACCGGGACTAGCGCCACCGGGGAGCTGTTTTTT.

Only one count was recorded for this clone. The rearrangement uses TRBV7-3 and TRBJ2-3, with 14 bases lining up with TRBD2. In germline, CDR1 is SGHTA, CDR2 FQGTGA. Losses at the gene ends were 5 bases for V and 5 bases for J; bases not matched to a gene: 15. CDR3 length equals 19 residues. CDR3 bases: TGTGCCAGCAGCCATGGAGGGACTAGCGGGGGACAAGCGTTAGATACGCAGTATTTT. Translated, it gives CASSHGGTSGGQALDTQYF.

V usage is TRBV29-1 and J usage is TRBJ1-1, with 7 bases fitting TRBD1. Trimming at V came to 7 bases and at J to 1 base, leaving 6 bases not matched to a gene. Germline V CDR1 and CDR2: SQVTM, ANQGSEA. The CDR3 spans 13 residues. The CDR3 coding sequence is TGCAGCGCTTACAGGGGCACGAACACTGAAGCTTTCTTT. It yields the protein CSAYRGTNTEAFF.

The chain employs TRBV5-1 and TRBJ1-1; D call uncertain. Germline V gene lookup returns CDR1 SGHRS and CDR2 YFSETQ. Deletions cut 5 bases from V and 0 bases from J, with 14 bases between. The CDR3 is made up of 15 amino acids. The CDR3: CASRLGAVLNTEAFF. The CDR3 region has the DNA TGCGCCAGCAGGCTGGGAGCTGTGCTGAACACTGAAGCTTTCTTT. Full variable domain (remainder filled in from reference TRBV5-1 and TRBJ1-1): KAGVTQTPRYLIKTRGQQVTLSCSPISGHRSVSWYQQTPGQGLQFLFEYFSETQRNKGNFPGRFSGRQFSNSRSEMNVSTLELGDSALYLCASRLGAVLNTEAFFGQGTRLTVV.

This clone turned up a few times. In DNA, the CDR3 is TGTGCCAGCAGAAATCAGGGGGGTAATTCACCCCTCCACTTT. Encoded protein: CASRNQGGNSPLHF. The J gene is TRBJ1-6, the V gene TRBV28; 7 nucleotides line up with TRBD1. In germline, CDR1 is MDHEN, CDR2 SYDVKM. The CDR3 consists of 14 residues. V was pared by 6 bases and J by 6 bases, with 5 bases of the junction left unmatched.

The V gene is TRBV7-8, the J gene TRBJ1-4; D uncertain. The germline CDR1 and CDR2 sequences are SGHVS and FQNEAQ. V lost 2 bases, J lost 7 bases, and 14 bases lay in between. CDR3 size: 15 residues. CDR3 residues: CASSLSSAAGEKLFF. DNA for the CDR3: TGTGCCAGCAGCTTAAGTTCGGCGGCTGGTGAAAAACTGTTTTTT.

This clone has a single count. The rearrangement joins TRBV7-3 to TRBJ2-1; 9 bases fit TRBD2. CDR1 and CDR2 (germline): SGHTA, FQGTGA. The CDR3 is 15 residues long. Germline trimming cut 2 bases from V and 3 bases from J; bases unmatched to any gene: 2. The CDR3 bases are TGTGCCAGCAGCTTACTGCGGGGGGGCTACAATGAGCAGTTCTTC. Its translation is CASSLLRGGYNEQFF.

This clone was seen many times. This chain joins TRBV19 and TRBJ2-2; 7 positions agree with TRBD1. The CDR3 runs 14 residues. Germline CDR1 reads LNHDA; CDR2 reads SQIVND (reference sequence). V lost 5 bases, J lost 1 base, and 1 base stayed unmatched. The DNA of the CDR3 is TGTGCCAGTAGTCGACAGGGGAACACCGGGGAGCTGTTTTTT. Its protein is CASSRQGNTGELFF. The whole variable domain, remainder taken from reference TRBV19 and TRBJ2-2, is DGGITQSPKYLFRKEGQNVTLSCEQNLNHDAMYWYRQDPGQGLRLIYYSQIVNDFQKGDIAEGYSVSREKKESFPLTVTSAQKNPTAFYLCASSRQGNTGELFFGEGSRLTVL.

This clone was counted only a few times. The gene calls are TRBV2 and TRBJ2-1; D is undetermined. V dropped 7 bases and J dropped 0 bases, with 7 bases sitting between them. CDR1 and CDR2 from the germline V gene are SNHLY and FYNNEI. The CDR3 is made up of 13 amino acids. CDR3 in DNA: TGTGCCAGCACGTATAGCTCCTACAATGAGCAGTTCTTC. Amino acid sequence: CASTYSSYNEQFF.

Regarding this clone: Other nucleotide sequences in the sample specify the same CDR3. The genes are TRBV18 and TRBJ1-1; 7 positions agree with TRBD1. The germline CDR1 and CDR2 sequences are KGHSH and LQKENI. This CDR3 has 13 residues. The junction had 1 base not matched to a gene; V was cut back by 2 bases and J by 4 bases. This CDR3 reads CASSPAGGTEAFF. The CDR3 nucleotides are TGTGCCAGCTCACCAGCAGGGGGCACTGAAGCTTTCTTT. Looking up the rest from reference TRBV18 and TRBJ1-1 gives the full variable domain: NAGVMQNPRHLVRRRGQEARLRCSPMKGHSHVYWYRQLPEEGLKFMVYLQKENIIDESGMPKERFSAEFPKEGPSILRIQQVVRGDSAAYFCASSPAGGTEAFFGQGTRLTVV.

The chain uses TRBV5-1 and TRBJ1-5, with 7 bases that match TRBD1. With V trimmed by 3 bases and J by 7 bases, 7 bases remained unmatched. The CDR3 spans 14 residues. In germline, CDR1 is SGHRS, CDR2 YFSETQ. CDR3: CASSSLQGGQPQHF. CDR3 coding DNA: TGCGCCAGCAGCTCCCTGCAGGGGGGCCAGCCCCAGCATTTT.

This clone has just one count. A read error may produce the germline difference seen at one junction end. The chain carries TRBV30 and TRBJ1-2; D possibly corresponds to TRBD1 (6 bases). Germline CDR1 GTSNPN, CDR2 SVGIG (reference sequence). The CDR3 runs to 12 residues. CDR3 nucleotide sequence: TGTGCCTGGAGTGTACGTGGGGGCCGCTACATCTTC. Translation: CAWSVRGGRYIF.

The chain carries TRBV18 and TRBJ1-4; D is undetermined. The CDR3 runs to 14 residues. With 3 bases removed from V and 7 bases from J, the gap between germline ends came to 12 bases. Germline-derived CDR1 and CDR2 are KGHSH and LQKENI. This CDR3 reads CASSPSPGGEKLFF. CDR3 nucleotides: TGTGCCAGCTCACCGTCTCCTGGAGGTGAAAAACTGTTTTTT.

V gene TRBV5-6 combines with J gene TRBJ2-5; no firm D call. Between the trimmed V and J ends, which lost 0 bases and 5 bases, there was a span of 8 bases. CDR1 is SGHDT, CDR2 YYEEEE, per germline. This CDR3 has 13 amino acids. This CDR3 is CASSLGHWETQYF. CDR3 DNA: TGTGCCAGCAGCTTGGGACATTGGGAGACCCAGTACTTC.

V is TRBV7-2 and J is TRBJ2-3, with D perhaps matching TRBD2 (6 bases). CDR1 SGHTA and CDR2 FQGNSA come from the germline V gene. V was trimmed by 5 bases and J by 3 bases, leaving 18 bases between them. This CDR3 is 16 amino acids long. CDR3 DNA sequence: TGTGCCAGCAGCAAGGGACTCTCCCTCCGGACAGATACGCAGTATTTT. Translated, it gives CASSKGLSLRTDTQYF.

The chain joins TRBV27 to TRBJ1-2, with a tentative D call TRBD1 (6 bases). The CDR3 covers 13 residues. Looked up from germline, CDR1 is MNHEY and CDR2 is SMNVEV (reference sequence). Trimming removed 5 bases at V and 8 bases at J, with 15 bases between. CDR3 loop: CASSRTALWGYTF. CDR3 DNA sequence: TGTGCCAGCAGTAGGACAGCTTTGTGGGGCTACACCTTC.

The chain carries TRBV7-9 and TRBJ1-4, with 9 bases that match TRBD1. The germline CDR1 and CDR2 sequences are SEHNR and FQNEAQ (reference sequence). The CDR3 is 16 residues long. V trimming: 4 bases; J trimming: 1 base; junction bases outside the gene matches: 4. CDR3 amino acids: CASSSGQGGTNEKLFF. CDR3 DNA sequence: TGTGCCAGCAGCTCGGGACAGGGAGGAACTAATGAAAAACTGTTTTTT.

A few counts support this clone. V and J are TRBV25-1 and TRBJ1-2; perhaps TRBD1 as D (5 bases). From germline, CDR1 is MGHDK and CDR2 SYGVNS. The CDR3 length is 16 residues. V was clipped by 4 bases and J by 1 base, with 16 bases between them. The CDR3 sequence: CASSADPGTLNYGYTF. As DNA, the CDR3 is TGTGCCAGCAGTGCTGATCCCGGGACTCTTAACTATGGCTACACCTTC.